This entry features one T cell receptor beta chain sequence. This CDR3 spans 11 amino acids. The method was immunoSEQ multiplex PCR; TCRdb's version includes in-frame clones alone and lacks a portion of them. This table has roughly 110,000 clones, more than 55% appearing once. The data were obtained in a study of cytotoxic CD8 clonotypes in ibrutinib-treated CLL. Looking at the study overall: Collecting the response samples happened after a median about twelve months of treatment, with a range of 6 to 36.

The origin of this receptor is a human donor with chronic lymphocytic leukemia. Sequenced here: PBMCs, sampled after 24 months of ibrutinib treatment. The V and J genes are TRBV12-2 and TRBJ1-2. TRBV12-2 is recorded as a pseudogene. The CDR3 region has the DNA TGTGCAAGTCGCCCATACTGTGGCTACACCTTC. Protein product: CASRPYCGYTF.